This is a list of T cell receptor beta chains from one sample in a study of blood T cells in healthy people across ages. A single record per CDR3 protein comes from TCRdb applying MiXCR to the 5' RACE reads. The sample carries about a million distinct CDR3 sequences, roughly 52% recorded once. Sequencing was done on a sample of blood. The receptors originated from a man aged 30 to 39 in good health. The CDR3 runs from the conserved cysteine through the conserved F or W. The order of the fields is D gene, J gene, V gene, CDR3 protein. D genes are given only for firm matches.

>-|TRBJ2-3|TRBV7-2
CASNPGPASTDTQYF
>-|TRBJ1-6|TRBV4-3
CASSQREVRSSPLHF
>TRBD1|TRBJ1-1|TRBV6-2/TRBV6-3
CASVTGTGVIEAFF
>TRBD2|TRBJ2-2|TRBV4-3
CASGSWGGRGGTGELFF
>-|TRBJ2-7|TRBV20-1
CSALLFSGTYEQYF
>-|TRBJ2-6|TRBV29-1
CSVGTGRSGANVLTF
>-|TRBJ1-4|TRBV28
CASSLKQLNEKLFF
>-|TRBJ2-1|TRBV5-1
CASSLTGGIYNEQFF
>-|TRBJ2-3|TRBV7-9
CASSLARRGATNTQYF
>TRBD2|TRBJ2-1|TRBV7-9
CASSFPWRGGITHNEQFF
>TRBD1|TRBJ1-2|TRBV5-6
CASSRGTGDGYTF
>-|TRBJ2-1|TRBV12-3/TRBV12-4
CASSSLYGENEQFF
>-|-|TRBV4-1
CASSPPHSSYNEQYF
>-|TRBJ2-2|TRBV5-1
CASSFTQTNTGELFF
>-|TRBJ2-3|TRBV4-3
CASSQEAAPSTDTQYF
>-|TRBJ1-2|TRBV20-1
CSATGPTYGYTF
>-|TRBJ1-1|TRBV12-3/TRBV12-4
CASSLWPTEAFF
>-|TRBJ2-5|TRBV18
CASSPGEAIQETQYF
>TRBD1|TRBJ2-4|TRBV6-5
CASSYTDRGAKNIQYF
>TRBD1|TRBJ2-2|TRBV5-6
CASSLADRVTGELFF
>TRBD2|TRBJ2-1|TRBV5-1
CASSSNGGADNEQFF
>TRBD1|TRBJ1-2|TRBV12-3/TRBV12-4
CASSFHRTGGAHGYTF
>-|TRBJ2-3|TRBV7-6
CASGTPKEGATDTQYF
>-|TRBJ1-5|TRBV4-2
CASSQHRASGQPQHF
>TRBD1|TRBJ2-7|TRBV10-3
CAISEDRGYSYEQYF
>-|TRBJ2-3|TRBV27
CASSLLLSTDTQYF
>TRBD2|TRBJ2-5|TRBV6-2/TRBV6-3
CASSYSRASGQETQYF
>TRBD2|TRBJ2-1|TRBV7-2
CASSMTSGVYEQFF
>-|TRBJ2-7|TRBV6-4
CASSERGQGRVQYF
>-|TRBJ2-7|TRBV27
CASSLAGLNYEQYF
>-|TRBJ2-1|TRBV9
CASSVYQGGDEQFF
>TRBD2|TRBJ2-1|TRBV5-1
CASSLASGSYNEQFF
>-|TRBJ1-2|TRBV3-1
CASSNGQKTYGYTF